This record covers a single TCR beta chain. Its cognate antigen is unknown. The record originates from a study of cytomegalovirus exposure and HLA in healthy donors. On the study more broadly: Caucasian-associated ancestry cluster membership applied to approximately 84% of 398 genotyped donors. Study-level points and caveats: Most TCR sequences showed up rarely, but some public TCRs showed up in many donors.

Primers for the PCR totalled 60 Vbeta and 13 Jbeta. Produced via immunoSEQ multiplex PCR; TCRdb's table is partial and in-frame only. The sample consists of about 40,000 clones, 60% to 75% of them appearing once. The J segment lost 5 bases and the V segment lost 2 bases, leaving 9 bases of the junction unmatched. Germline V gene lookup returns CDR1 LGHNA and CDR2 YNFKEQ. The CDR3 extends over 17 amino acids. While unrecorded immune exposures were likely, the donors were nominally healthy when sampled. This TCR derives from a middle-aged man in good health and CMV-seronegative. V usage is TRBV4-2 and J usage is TRBJ2-1; 10 bases are shared with TRBD2. Sequenced input: PBMCs. CDR3 bases: TGTGCCAGCAGCCAATTCGGACGGACTAGCGGAGACAATGAGCAGTTCTTC. This translates into CASSQFGRTSGDNEQFF.